This TCR beta chain was recorded in a study of siplizumab effects on memory and regulatory T cells. Study results and caveats: Siplizumab significantly decreased alloreactive sequences from unstimulated CD4+ memory cells.

TCR templates, 80,000 to 100,000 per sample, were assayed. Assay: immunoSEQ multiplex PCR; the TCRdb copy retains only in-frame clones and omits some. The data show tens of thousands of clones, about 88% seen once. About this clone itself: Its antigen is as yet unknown.

This CDR3 region has 11 residues. Germline V CDR1 and CDR2: MNHEY, SVGAGI. V was trimmed by 1 base and J by 7 bases, leaving 4 bases between them. Unstimulated naive, memory, effector memory and TEMRA subsets were sequenced, and this was done in three donor pairs. The chain joins TRBV6-5 to TRBJ1-1; D is ambiguous. The clonotype originates from a human donor in good health. The material sequenced was naive CD8+ T cells sorted from blood. The CDR3: CASSYLGEAFF. CDR3 in DNA: TGTGCCAGCAGTTACTTGGGTGAAGCTTTCTTT.